These 14 T cell receptor beta chains share one sample of origin, sequenced in a study of blood T cell repertoires in COVID-19 (TCRdb year 2020). Library prep was done by the immunoSEQ multiplex PCR assay. TCRdb retrieved this table from immuneACCESS and kept in-frame rearrangements only. Not all clones are present; in checked studies, unresolved V genes account for under half, and no reason is known for the remainder. The sample contains some 65,000 clones, approximately 83% of them found a single time. The top ten hold approximately 15% of the sample. Source material: peripheral blood. These TCRs come from a middle-aged man with COVID-19, enrolled during active disease.

J is TRBJ1-2 and V is TRBV6-4; D is unclear. Germline V gene data show CDR1 as MRHNA and CDR2 as SNTAGT. CDR3 size: 13 residues. Trimming pared 5 bases from V and 0 bases from J, leaving 7 bases between. The CDR3 protein is CASSQEANYGYTF. The CDR3 region has the DNA TGTGCCAGCAGTCAGGAGGCTAACTATGGCTACACCTTC.

This clone was counted a few times. The chain couples TRBV2 to TRBJ2-5; 9 nucleotides match TRBD2. Germline V gives CDR1 SNHLY, CDR2 FYNNEI. The CDR3 is made up of 15 amino acids. V shed 4 bases and J 2 bases; nucleotides not matched to a gene: 5. As DNA, the CDR3 is TGTGCCAGCAGTGGAAGCGGGGGGCAACAAGAGACCCAGTACTTC. Translating it yields CASSGSGGQQETQYF.

V and J are TRBV9 and TRBJ1-1, with D hard to call. In germline, CDR1 is SGDLS, CDR2 YYNGEE. The V and J ends lost 2 bases and 4 bases respectively, with 12 bases between them. CDR3 length equals 14 residues. CDR3 sequence: CASSVGREGTEAFF. CDR3 nucleotide sequence: TGTGCCAGCAGCGTGGGGAGGGAGGGCACTGAAGCTTTCTTT.

J is TRBJ2-5 and V is TRBV3-1 (or the pseudogene TRBV3-2), with D possibly matching TRBD1 (6 bases). This CDR3 is built from 18 residues. Per germline, CDR1 LGHDT and CDR2 YNNKEL (reference sequence). V was trimmed by 2 bases and J by 2 bases, leaving 21 bases between them. The DNA for the CDR3 is TGTGCCAGCAGCCAATGGGGACGGGACACACAGACTCAAGAGACCCAGTACTTC. Its translation is CASSQWGRDTQTQETQYF.

The gene calls are TRBV7-7 and TRBJ2-5; 9 bases agree with TRBD2. Germline trimming cut 2 bases from V and 2 bases from J; bases unmatched to any gene: 3. The CDR3 loop spans 15 amino acids. Per germline, CDR1 SSHAT and CDR2 FNYEAQ (reference sequence). The DNA for the CDR3 is TGTGCCAGCAGCTTACTTAGCGGGGGACAAGAGACCCAGTACTTC. Amino acids: CASSLLSGGQETQYF.

The gene calls are TRBV5-1 and TRBJ2-3; TRBD2 is a possible D gene (5 bases). The CDR3 runs 14 residues. Looked up from germline, CDR1 is SGHRS and CDR2 is YFSETQ. V lost 2 bases and J 5 bases, leaving 12 bases between the germline ends. The CDR3 DNA reads as TGCGCCAGCAGCTTAGGAGGTAGTGTAGATACGCAGTATTTT. Translating it yields CASSLGGSVDTQYF.

J is TRBJ2-2 and V is TRBV10-1; D not certain. V was cut by 0 bases and J by 6 bases, with 11 bases left in between. Germline loops: CDR1 WNHNN, CDR2 SYGVQD (reference sequence). This CDR3 has 15 residues. In DNA form, the CDR3 reads TGCGCCAGCAGTGAGTCGATTTACAACGCCGGGGAGCTGTTTTTT. Translated: CASSESIYNAGELFF.

CDR3 amino acids: CAIRQSGGHEQYF. CDR3 DNA sequence: TGTGCCATACGACAGTCAGGGGGCCACGAGCAGTACTTC. J is TRBJ2-7 and V is TRBV27; 8 bases are shared with TRBD1. The CDR3 has 13 amino acids. Per germline, CDR1 MNHEY and CDR2 SMNVEV (reference sequence). With V trimmed by 10 bases and J by 5 bases, 10 bases remained unmatched.

The rearrangement uses TRBV5-1 and TRBJ2-7; D gene ambiguous. Germline V gene lookup returns CDR1 SGHRS and CDR2 YFSETQ. CDR3 size: 12 residues. Trimming took 2 bases from V and 2 from J, leaving 5 bases between them. The CDR3 nucleotides read TGCGCCAGCAGCTTCGGTACCTACGAGCAGTACTTC. Translating gives CASSFGTYEQYF.

A single count supports this clone. The rearrangement joins TRBV7-9 to TRBJ2-5; the D gene is possibly TRBD2 (5 bases). The CDR3 covers 14 residues. The germline V and J ends were trimmed by 5 bases and 4 bases, with 14 bases remaining between them. Germline V lookup: CDR1 SEHNR, CDR2 FQNEAQ (reference sequence). The CDR3 loop reads CASSHGVLGETQYF. The CDR3 DNA reads TGTGCCAGCAGCCACGGGGTTCTCGGAGAGACCCAGTACTTC.

J is TRBJ2-5 and V is TRBV2; 11 bases align to TRBD2. V was clipped by 6 bases and J by 2 bases; unmatched bases: 5. CDR1 is SNHLY and CDR2 is FYNNEI in the germline V gene. The length of the CDR3 is 15 residues. CDR3 nucleotide sequence: TGTGCCAGCAGGCCTAGCGGGGGGAGGCAAGAGACCCAGTACTTC. Protein: CASRPSGGRQETQYF.

The V call is TRBV5-6, the J call TRBJ2-2; 10 bases are a match to TRBD1. Germline values: CDR1 SGHDT, CDR2 YYEEEE. CDR3 length equals 16 residues. J gave up 7 bases and V 8 bases, and 14 bases lay outside the gene matches. In DNA, the CDR3 is TGTGCCAGTTACAAGGCCGGGACAGGGGCGGGCGGGGAGCTGTTTTTT. This gives the protein CASYKAGTGAGGELFF.

The rearrangement links TRBV19 to TRBJ2-5; 7 bases match TRBD1. The V gene's germline CDR1 is LNHDA and CDR2 SQIVND (reference sequence). V lost 4 bases, J lost 5 bases, and 4 bases stayed unmatched. CDR3 size: 13 residues. The CDR3 DNA reads TGTGCCAGTAGTAAGACAGGGCAGGAGACCCAGTACTTC. Encoded protein: CASSKTGQETQYF. The complete variable domain, with remaining parts taken from reference TRBV19 and TRBJ2-5, reads DGGITQSPKYLFRKEGQNVTLSCEQNLNHDAMYWYRQDPGQGLRLIYYSQIVNDFQKGDIAEGYSVSREKKESFPLTVTSAQKNPTAFYLCASSKTGQETQYFGPGTRLLVL.

CDR3 DNA: TGTGCCAGCACCCTAAGACAGGGCGGGGTGAACACTGAAGCTTTCTTT. It yields the protein CASTLRQGGVNTEAFF. This chain joins TRBV28 and TRBJ1-1; 7 nucleotides match TRBD1. The ends lost 7 bases at V and 0 bases at J; junction bases unmatched: 11. Germline-derived CDR1 and CDR2 are MDHEN and SYDVKM. CDR3 size: 16 residues.